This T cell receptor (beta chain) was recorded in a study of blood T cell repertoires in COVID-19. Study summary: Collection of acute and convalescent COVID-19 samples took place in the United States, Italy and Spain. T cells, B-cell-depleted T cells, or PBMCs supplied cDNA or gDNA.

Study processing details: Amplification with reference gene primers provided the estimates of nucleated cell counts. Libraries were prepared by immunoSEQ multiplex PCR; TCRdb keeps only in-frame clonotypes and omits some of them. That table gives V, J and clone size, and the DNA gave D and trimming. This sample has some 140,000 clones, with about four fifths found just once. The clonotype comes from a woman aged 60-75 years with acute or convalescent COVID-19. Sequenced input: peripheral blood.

CDR3 residues: CASSAVAGLNTEAFF. The CDR3, as DNA: TGTGCCAGCAGCGCTGTCGCGGGACTGAACACTGAAGCTTTCTTT. The genes are TRBV5-6 and TRBJ1-1; D is possibly TRBD1 (5 bases). The CDR3 extends over 15 amino acids. Per germline, CDR1 SGHDT and CDR2 YYEEEE. Trimming removed 4 bases from V and 0 bases from J, with 13 bases in between.